The T cell receptor beta chain described here comes from a study of blood T cell repertoires in COVID-19 (dated by TCRdb to 2020 to 2021). For the study in its entirety: Samples from collaborators originated in the United States, Italy and Spain and spanned both the acute and convalescent phases of COVID-19. Nearly every sample came with metadata listing a de-identified subject ID, COVID-19 status, age in years and sex. Subjects who had been exposed to COVID-19, were actively infected with it, or had recovered from it provided the deeply sampled blood TCRbeta repertoires that made up the dataset. Samples came from the ongoing ImmuneRACE study (first 160 participants) plus 1,254 subjects from 6 global collaborators. HLA class I and class II types, where available, came from metadata supplied by the sample provider rather than from assay-based typing. The prospective study material was composed of cDNA or gDNA derived from T cells, B-cell-depleted T cells, or PBMCs. The repertoires were made available in a free public database intended to serve as a resource for research on the immune response to SARS-CoV-2.

Broad study findings and their caveats: How much clinical and demographic metadata was included differed by source and by participant, and the metadata was provided uncurated.

In Seattle, one collaborating source enrolled patients while the infection was active and tracked those patients longitudinally over the course of disease. The collaborating institutions used their own protocols to collect whole blood in K2EDTA tubes. For TCRbeta analysis, collaborators shipped samples in one of three forms: frozen whole blood, isolated PBMCs, or DNA extracted from either of those sample types. For this clone: Its specific antigen is unknown. No much larger clonotype is one base removed from it; base qualities were not supplied.

In the germline V gene, CDR1 corresponds to SGHNT and CDR2 to YENEEA. Trimming accounts for 4 bases at V and 6 bases at J, while the number of junction bases matched to no gene is 6. The CDR3, from cysteine to phenylalanine, totals 14 residues. The retained sequence is limited to the CDR3, 42 bases, with the frame set at the first base. TCRbeta CDR3 regions were amplified from genomic DNA by means of the immunoSEQ Assay, a bias-controlled multiplex PCR. The authors' analysis ran thus. The number of nucleated cells in each sample was estimated by amplification of reference gene primers within the assay. Sequence reads were collapsed and filtered to measure the absolute abundance of every unique TCRbeta CDR3 rearrangement. For each sample, productive Simpson clonality was calculated as the square root of Simpson's diversity index across productive rearrangements. TCRdb carries this immuneACCESS record with in-frame sequences only. Its versions omit some clonotypes, under half of them owing to an unresolved V gene in the studies checked, with the rest unexplained. V, J and clone size were drawn from that table, and D and trimming were deduced from the DNA. In this sample the table shows hundreds of thousands of clones, around 88% of which occur a single time. The top ten clones comprise about 12% of the sample.

The receptor was derived from a woman in her forties or fifties with COVID-19, enrolled during active disease. The sample was peripheral blood. Recombination connected TRBV11-3 to TRBJ2-3; 8 nucleotides in the junction match TRBD2. The nucleotides read TGTGCCAGCAGCTGGGGACTAGGGGCGGATACGCAGTATTTT. This sequence encodes CASSWGLGADTQYF.